This TCR beta chain was captured by sequencing in a study of cytomegalovirus exposure and HLA in healthy donors. Findings and limits, study-wide: An analysis was carried out at a later point. It showed that HLA-associated TCR beta chains were more clonally expanded than equally common non-associated chains. A highly shared variant cluster was judged a likely technical artifact. In an earlier analysis, productive rearrangement rates for most beta V segments clustered near 87% or 30%. There were three CMV-associated chains whose specificity for CMV antigens was confirmed in vitro.

The PCR ran on 60 Vbeta and 13 Jbeta primers. TCRdb's copy holds only in-frame clones and misses some; the assay was immunoSEQ multiplex PCR. This sample has approximately 130,000 clones, with 70% to 80% found just once. As for this clone: Its specificity is not known.

The sample was PBMCs. This clonotype was sampled from a woman aged 55-70 years in good health and CMV-seropositive.

The CDR3: CASIPAVGREQYF. The CDR3 DNA reads TGTGCCAGCATTCCGGCGGTAGGGAGAGAGCAGTACTTC. The chain uses TRBV6-1 and TRBJ2-7, with D possibly matching TRBD2 (5 bases). With 7 bases removed from V and 7 bases from J, the gap between germline ends came to 17 bases. Germline CDR1 reads MNHNS; CDR2 reads SASEGT. This CDR3 region has 13 residues.